The 11 T cell receptor gamma chains below all came from one sample that was sequenced in a study of Vδ1+ human thymocytes. Study results and caveats: Thymic TRG and TRD repertoires appeared highly polyclonal, with Gaussian CDR3 length distributions.

Sequences come from RNA converted to cDNA by reverse transcription. Multiplex PCR used pooled V-gene forward primers and a constant-region reverse primer to amplify CDR3s. TCRdb re-called the multiplex PCR reads via CATT. The table lists over 25,000 gamma-chain clones, 20% of them singletons, with 1.8% in the top ten. Antigens of these TCRs are unknown. The sequenced material came from Vdelta1+ gamma-delta thymocytes from the thymus. The subset here: FACS-sorted CD3+ TCRalphabeta- TCRVdelta1+ TCRVdelta2- thymocytes. Receptors were obtained from a boy less than two years old who had congenital heart surgery.

This clone was counted only a few times. The sample holds other DNA sequences that translate to the same CDR3. The chain uses TRGV4 and TRGJ1 or TRGJ2. The CDR3 runs 14 residues. V shed 1 base, J shed 1 base, and the junction held 4 bases outside the gene matches. From germline, CDR1 is EGSTGY and CDR2 YDSYTSSV. The CDR3 loop is CATWDGPNYYKKLF. In DNA form, the CDR3 reads TGTGCCACCTGGGATGGCCCAAATTATTATAAGAAACTCTTT.

As for this clone: This same CDR3 is encoded by further DNA sequences in the sample. The V call is TRGV4, the J call TRGJP2. The length of the CDR3 is 14 residues. Germline V gene data show CDR1 as EGSTGY and CDR2 as YDSYTSSV. V dropped 1 base and J dropped 4; count of bases not matched to a gene: 3. The CDR3 sequence: CATWDGLSDWIKTF. The CDR3 bases are TGTGCCACCTGGGATGGTCTTAGTGATTGGATCAAGACGTTT.

This sequence joins TRGV4 and TRGJ1 or TRGJ2. CDR3 size: 10 residues. V shed 5 bases, J shed 12 bases, and the junction held 7 bases outside the gene matches. Germline CDR1 reads EGSTGY; CDR2 reads YDSYTSSV. The CDR3 here is CATWVSGKLF. The CDR3 nucleotides read TGTGCCACCTGGGTCAGCGGGAAACTCTTT.

The chain is built from TRGV5 and TRGJ1 or TRGJ2. Trimming removed 3 bases from V and 9 bases from J; junction bases left unmatched: 5. The CDR3 sequence is 11 residues long. The V gene's germline CDR1 is VINAFY and CDR2 YDVSNSKD. This CDR3 is CATWDPLKKLF. DNA of the CDR3: TGTGCCACCTGGGACCCACTTAAGAAACTCTTT.

In this sample, this clone turned up a few times. The sample contains more than one DNA sequence encoding this CDR3. The rearrangement joins TRGV2 to TRGJ1 or TRGJ2. The CDR3 has 13 amino acids. V trimming: 1 base; J trimming: 6 bases; junction bases outside the gene matches: 6. Germline CDR1 and CDR2: EGSNGY and YDSYNSKV. The CDR3 sequence is CATWDGPGYKKLF. The CDR3 nucleotides are TGTGCCACCTGGGACGGCCCCGGTTATAAGAAACTCTTT.

This clone has just a few counts. This rearrangement joins TRGV9 to TRGJ1 or TRGJ2. The CDR3 extends over 15 amino acids. Germline-derived CDR1 and CDR2 are GITISATS and ISYDGTV (reference sequence). Unmatched junction bases numbered 10, after V lost 0 bases and J lost 5 bases. CDR3 amino acids: CALWEVNLRDYKKLF. Here the CDR3 DNA reads TGTGCCTTGTGGGAGGTGAATTTAAGGGATTATAAGAAACTCTTT.

This chain links TRGV2 with TRGJP1. The ends lost 2 bases at V and 8 bases at J; junction bases unmatched: 5. Per the germline V gene, CDR1 is EGSNGY and CDR2 is YDSYNSKV. The CDR3 spans 13 residues. The CDR3, as DNA: TGTGCCACCTGGGACGCTAGGGGTTGGTTCAAGATATTT. It codes for CATWDARGWFKIF.

The V and J genes are TRGV5 and TRGJ1 or TRGJ2. V lost 2 bases, J lost 9 bases, and 4 bases stayed unmatched. Germline-derived CDR1 and CDR2 are VINAFY and YDVSNSKD. The CDR3 loop spans 11 amino acids. This CDR3 reads CATWDTAKKLF. CDR3 sequence (DNA): TGTGCCACCTGGGACACTGCTAAGAAACTCTTT.

Note on this clone: Other nucleotide sequences in the sample specify the same CDR3. This chain uses TRGV8 with TRGJP2. The CDR3 is made up of 14 amino acids. The germline gives CDR1 VENAVY, CDR2 YDSYNSRV. Unmatched junction bases numbered 2, after V lost 1 base and J lost 3 bases. The DNA of the CDR3 is TGTGCCACCTGGGATAGTGGTAGTGATTGGATCAAGACGTTT. Its translation: CATWDSGSDWIKTF.

By its share, this clone is medium-sized. Other nucleotide sequences in the sample specify the same CDR3. The genes are TRGV9 and TRGJP. Trimming cost V 0 bases and J 7 bases; bases outside gene matches: 3. CDR3 length: 16 amino acids. CDR1 and CDR2 from the germline V gene are GITISATS and ISYDGTV (reference sequence). The CDR3 region has the DNA TGTGCCTTGTGGGAGGTGCGGGAGTTGGGCAAAAAAATCAAGGTATTT. Its translation: CALWEVRELGKKIKVF.

The gene calls are TRGV9 and TRGJP. From germline, CDR1 is GITISATS and CDR2 ISYDGTV (reference sequence). This CDR3 contains 20 residues. V lost 0 bases, J lost 10 bases, and 18 bases stayed unmatched. CDR3 residues: CALWEVHSWGLTLGKKIKVF. In nucleotides, the CDR3 is TGTGCCTTGTGGGAGGTGCATTCCTGGGGTTTGACCTTGGGCAAAAAAATCAAGGTATTT.